One sample yielded the 26 T cell receptor beta chains listed below, sequenced in a study of blood T cell repertoires in COVID-19. Here immunoSEQ multiplex PCR was the method, and the copy in TCRdb shows in-frame clones only, minus some. The table includes a few hundred thousand clones, 85% to 90% detected once. Sequencing was carried out using PBMCs or T cells enriched from blood (not recorded which). The receptors were gathered from a woman aged 18-29 years with acute COVID-19.

The gene calls are TRBV14 and TRBJ1-1, with D unclear. The germline V gene has CDR1 SGHDN and CDR2 FVKESK. V was cut by 8 bases and J by 0 bases, with 10 bases left in between. The CDR3 is made up of 13 amino acids. The CDR3 region is CASAFGMNTEAFF. The CDR3 nucleotides read TGTGCCAGCGCCTTCGGGATGAACACTGAAGCTTTCTTT.

V gene TRBV18 combines with J gene TRBJ1-2, with D maybe TRBD1 (6 bases). V dropped 1 base and J dropped 8 bases, with 11 bases sitting between them. CDR3 length: 13 amino acids. Germline V lookup: CDR1 KGHSH, CDR2 LQKENI. The CDR3 loop is CASSPLSGEGYTF. Here the CDR3 DNA reads TGTGCCAGCTCACCACTGTCAGGGGAGGGCTACACCTTC.

This rearrangement joins TRBV25-1 to TRBJ2-2; D is perhaps TRBD2 (5 bases). The CDR3 contains 15 residues. Germline CDR1 reads MGHDK; CDR2 reads SYGVNS. The V end lost 1 base, the J end lost 5 bases, and 11 bases lay between the germline ends. The CDR3 DNA follows: TGTGCCAGCAGTGAATCGGGCAGCGGTACCGGGGAGCTGTTTTTT. This gives the protein CASSESGSGTGELFF.

This chain links TRBV6-5 with TRBJ2-7; 12 nucleotides match TRBD1. Trimming at V came to 4 bases and at J to 6 bases, leaving 7 bases not matched to a gene. This CDR3 contains 15 residues. Germline V CDR1 and CDR2: MNHEY, SVGAGI. The CDR3: CASSSSGTGGREQYF. The CDR3 nucleotides read TGTGCCAGCAGTTCCTCGGGGACAGGGGGCCGCGAGCAGTACTTC.

This clone has only a few counts. The chain has TRBV5-4 and TRBJ2-4, with 7 bases aligning to TRBD1. Germline loops: CDR1 SGHNT, CDR2 YYREEE (reference sequence). Trimming removed 4 bases from V and 0 bases from J; junction bases left unmatched: 7. This CDR3 comprises 16 residues. CDR3 region: CASSPDRVGAKNIQYF. CDR3 bases: TGTGCCAGCAGCCCTGACAGGGTAGGAGCCAAAAACATTCAGTACTTC.

The chain has TRBV6-1 and TRBJ2-7; D might be TRBD1 (5 bases). The germline V gene encodes CDR1 MNHNS and CDR2 SASEGT. Deletions cut 3 bases from V and 2 bases from J, with 8 bases between. The CDR3 is made up of 13 amino acids. The CDR3 DNA is TGTGCCAGCAGTGAGGGGCCGGCCTACGAGCAGTACTTC. This sequence encodes CASSEGPAYEQYF.

The J gene is TRBJ2-5, the V gene TRBV6-5; 8 positions agree with TRBD1. Germline-derived CDR1 and CDR2 are MNHEY and SVGAGI. CDR3 length: 15 residues. V shed 5 bases and J 3 bases; nucleotides not matched to a gene: 8. The CDR3 nucleotides read TGTGCCAGCAGTCTAACCCGGACAGGGAAAGAGACCCAGTACTTC. Its protein product is CASSLTRTGKETQYF.

The gene calls are TRBV7-9 and TRBJ2-5; 8 bases are a match to TRBD2. This CDR3 is 16 amino acids long. V trimming: 5 bases; J trimming: 5 bases; junction bases outside the gene matches: 13. The germline CDR1 and CDR2 sequences are SEHNR and FQNEAQ (reference sequence). The CDR3 protein is CASSRPPIAGRETQYF. CDR3 coding DNA: TGTGCCAGCAGCCGCCCTCCTATAGCGGGAAGGGAGACCCAGTACTTC.

The chain recombines TRBV2 with TRBJ1-6; no clear D. This CDR3 contains 12 residues. CDR1 and CDR2 (germline): SNHLY, FYNNEI. Trimming cost V 2 bases and J 11 bases, with 7 bases left between them. Here the CDR3 reads CASSERPTPLHF. The CDR3 nucleotides are TGTGCCAGCAGTGAACGTCCTACACCCCTCCACTTT.

The table lists this clone with a count of one. This chain joins TRBV5-4 and TRBJ2-7, with 9 bases lining up with TRBD1. The CDR3 totals 13 residues. Germline values: CDR1 SGHNT, CDR2 YYREEE (reference sequence). The V segment lost 4 bases and the J segment 6 bases; nucleotides outside the gene matches: 5. For the CDR3, the DNA is TGTGCCAGCAGCGGGGGACAGGGTGGCGAGCAGTACTTC. This sequence encodes CASSGGQGGEQYF. Full variable domain (remainder filled in from reference TRBV5-4 and TRBJ2-7): ETGVTQSPTHLIKTRGQQVTLRCSSQSGHNTVSWYQQALGQGPQFIFQYYREEENGRGNFPPRFSGLQFPNYSSELNVNALELDDSALYLCASSGGQGGEQYFGPGTRLTVT.

The chain couples TRBV7-9 to TRBJ1-2; D gene uncertain. With 5 bases removed from V and 6 bases from J, the gap between germline ends came to 16 bases. Germline CDR1 SEHNR, CDR2 FQNEAQ (reference sequence). There are 14 residues in the CDR3. CDR3 DNA: TGTGCCAGCAGCCCCCCCGGGATAGACCATGGCTACACCTTC. Amino acid sequence: CASSPPGIDHGYTF.

The chain combines TRBV7-9 with TRBJ1-4, with 8 bases identical to TRBD1. Per the germline V gene, CDR1 is SEHNR and CDR2 is FQNEAQ (reference sequence). CDR3 length equals 14 residues. J was trimmed by 4 bases and V by 5 bases; bases with no gene match: 3. Written as DNA, the CDR3 is TGTGCCAGCAGCCCTGACAGGGGTAATGAAAAACTGTTTTTT. Residues: CASSPDRGNEKLFF.

V and J are TRBV5-4 and TRBJ1-4; D is possibly TRBD1 (6 bases). This CDR3 spans 17 amino acids. Germline V gives CDR1 SGHNT, CDR2 YYREEE (reference sequence). The V and J ends lost 3 bases and 1 base respectively, with 16 bases between them. CDR3 amino acids: CASSSGGAGLTNEKLFF. CDR3 nucleotide sequence: TGTGCCAGCAGCTCCGGGGGGGCAGGCCTAACTAATGAAAAACTGTTTTTT.

This chain uses TRBV9 with TRBJ1-1; 7 nucleotides line up with TRBD1. With V trimmed by 4 bases and J by 0 bases, 6 bases remained unmatched. There are 15 residues in the CDR3. From germline, CDR1 is SGDLS and CDR2 YYNGEE. The CDR3 protein is CASSTGESMNTEAFF. For the CDR3, the DNA is TGTGCCAGCAGCACAGGGGAATCCATGAACACTGAAGCTTTCTTT.

This clone was detected only a few times. CDR3 coding DNA: TGTGCCAGCAGCACAGGACAGGGATCCTACGAGCAGTACTTC. Protein product: CASSTGQGSYEQYF. The chain has TRBV28 and TRBJ2-7; 8 nucleotides match TRBD1. V dropped 6 bases and J dropped 1; count of bases not matched to a gene: 5. The CDR3 has 14 amino acids. Germline lookup yields CDR1 MDHEN and CDR2 SYDVKM.

The chain recombines TRBV25-1 with TRBJ1-1; no definite D call. The CDR3 spans 13 residues. Looked up from germline, CDR1 is MGHDK and CDR2 is SYGVNS. V was cut by 2 bases and J by 6 bases, with 10 bases left in between. The CDR3 DNA reads as TGTGCCAGCAGTGAACGCGGATACCCTGAAGCTTTCTTT. Amino acids: CASSERGYPEAFF.

CDR3 nucleotides: TGCGCCAGCAGCGAGGACAGCGTATATACGCAGTATTTT. Residues: CASSEDSVYTQYF. The chain couples TRBV5-1 to TRBJ2-3; maybe TRBD1 (6 bases). The CDR3 sequence is 13 residues long. Trimming removed 4 bases from V and 7 bases from J, with 13 bases in between. Germline V gives CDR1 SGHRS, CDR2 YFSETQ.

The chain employs TRBV2 and TRBJ2-7; TRBD1 matches at 10 bases. CDR1 is SNHLY, CDR2 FYNNEI, per germline. This CDR3 comprises 15 residues. Unmatched junction bases numbered 8, after V lost 7 bases and J lost 2 bases. CDR3: CASKTTGTGAYEQYF. CDR3 DNA: TGTGCCAGCAAGACCACCGGGACAGGGGCCTACGAGCAGTACTTC.

The J gene is TRBJ2-2, the V gene TRBV5-1, with D perhaps matching TRBD2 (5 bases). Trimming stripped 4 bases from V and 6 bases from J, with 7 bases between. This CDR3 is built from 12 residues. Germline V gene sequence: CDR1 SGHRS, CDR2 YFSETQ. Written as DNA, the CDR3 is TGCGCCAGCAGCCCGGACTCCGGGGAGCTGTTTTTT. Encoded protein: CASSPDSGELFF.

The rearrangement links TRBV27 to TRBJ1-2, with 8 nucleotides matching TRBD1. V shed 3 bases and J 9 bases; nucleotides not matched to a gene: 6. The CDR3 consists of 13 residues. Germline V gene data show CDR1 as MNHEY and CDR2 as SMNVEV (reference sequence). CDR3 sequence reads: CASSLGTGLRYTF. CDR3 sequence (DNA): TGTGCCAGCAGTTTGGGGACAGGTCTCCGCTACACCTTC.

Concerning this clone itself: The sample holds other DNA sequences that translate to the same CDR3. The rearrangement links TRBV5-1 to TRBJ1-2; 7 nucleotides match TRBD1. This CDR3 contains 13 residues. Germline-derived CDR1 and CDR2 are SGHRS and YFSETQ. Trimming took 4 bases from V and 7 from J; bases not matched to a gene: 7. CDR3 nucleotide sequence: TGCGCCAGCAGCCCCGGACAGGACTCTGGCTACACCTTC. Protein: CASSPGQDSGYTF. Full variable domain (outside the CDR3, taken from reference TRBV5-1 and TRBJ1-2): KAGVTQTPRYLIKTRGQQVTLSCSPISGHRSVSWYQQTPGQGLQFLFEYFSETQRNKGNFPGRFSGRQFSNSRSEMNVSTLELGDSALYLCASSPGQDSGYTFGSGTRLTVV.

This chain uses TRBV6-5 with TRBJ1-1; 10 bases agree with TRBD1. Trimming at V came to 8 bases and at J to 3 bases, leaving 3 bases not matched to a gene. CDR3 length: 13 amino acids. Germline V gene sequence: CDR1 MNHEY, CDR2 SVGAGI. The CDR3 DNA reads TGTGCCAGCGTGGGGACAGGGGACACTGAAGCTTTCTTT. Its translation: CASVGTGDTEAFF.

This rearrangement joins TRBV28 to TRBJ1-1; tentatively, D is TRBD1 (5 bases). CDR1 MDHEN and CDR2 SYDVKM come from the germline V gene. Deletions cut 5 bases from V and 5 bases from J, with 12 bases between. CDR3 length: 13 amino acids. DNA of the CDR3: TGTGCCAGCAGTCCGGTAAAGGGGACTGAAGCTTTCTTT. Its protein product is CASSPVKGTEAFF.

The rearrangement links TRBV11-3 to TRBJ2-2; D ambiguous. The V gene's germline CDR1 is SGHNT and CDR2 YENEEA. Trimming cost V 2 bases and J 1 base, with 5 bases left between them. The CDR3 extends over 14 amino acids. The DNA for the CDR3 is TGTGCCAGCAGCTTATTAGTGAACACCGGGGAGCTGTTTTTT. This translates into CASSLLVNTGELFF.

This clone was picked up one time. The chain carries TRBV7-9 and TRBJ1-2; D might be TRBD1 (6 bases). The V end lost 2 bases, the J end lost 6 bases, and 10 bases lay between the germline ends. This CDR3 is built from 13 residues. The germline V gene has CDR1 SEHNR and CDR2 FQNEAQ (reference sequence). The CDR3 is CASSLQGWHGYTF. The CDR3, as DNA: TGTGCCAGCAGCTTACAGGGGTGGCATGGCTACACCTTC.

This chain links TRBV28 with TRBJ1-1, with TRBD1 as a possible D gene (5 bases). V was pared by 6 bases and J by 1 base, with 18 bases between. This CDR3 spans 16 amino acids. Per the germline V gene, CDR1 is MDHEN and CDR2 is SYDVKM. The CDR3 DNA sequence: TGTGCCAGCAGCCCTCAGGGAAACAATAGGAACACTGAAGCTTTCTTT. As protein: CASSPQGNNRNTEAFF.